The source of this TCR beta chain is a study of memory CD4+ T cells and cytomegalovirus serostatus. Study-wide context: Of the healthy Belgian adults, several were CMV seropositive and 20 to 30 seronegative.

Repertoires were generated with immunoSEQ multiplex PCR, while TCRdb's copy carries only in-frame clones and drops some. The table records around 60,000 clones, over 60% of them present only once. In regard to this clone: Its specificity is unknown. The sample contains more than one DNA sequence encoding this CDR3.

The sort gate was single viable CD3+CD4+CD8-CD45RO+ cells for memory CD4+ T cells. After thawing, CD4+ T cells were positively selected. General study findings and limits: The CMV-associated TCR signature appears largely within the CD4+ memory repertoire. Each of 55 to 80 CMV-associated TCRbeta sequences occurred in one to five individuals.

Germline trimming cut 3 bases from V and 5 bases from J; bases unmatched to any gene: 4. CDR1 and CDR2 from the germline V gene are MNHNS and SASEGT. This CDR3 spans 14 amino acids. This clonotype originated in an adult in good health and CMV-seronegative. V and J are TRBV6-1 and TRBJ1-2, with TRBD1 identical over 9 bases. The material sequenced was memory CD4+ T cells from blood. The CDR3 nucleotides read TGTGCCAGCAGTGATGGGACAGGGTTATATGGCTACACCTTC. Translation gives CASSDGTGLYGYTF.